This T cell receptor beta chain appears in the sequencing data of a study of glioma-infiltrating T cells after dendritic cell vaccination. Study-wide background: Patients had newly diagnosed or recurrent glioblastoma and received dendritic cell vaccines. General study results and limits: Only a small number of patients had complete blood and tumor samples.

As to time point: after dendritic cell vaccination, including at tumor progression/relapse. TCRdb's table, derived via immunoSEQ multiplex PCR, lists solely in-frame clones and lacks some. The profile shows 70,000 to 90,000 clones, roughly 87% of them singletons. Looked up from germline, CDR1 is SGHVS and CDR2 is FNYEAQ. CDR3 length equals 13 residues. V gave up 3 bases and J gave up 3 bases, with 7 bases separating them. This clone is a singleton in its sample. Its specificity is not known. Specimen: blood, collected after dendritic cell vaccination. The TCR was taken from a human donor with glioblastoma. The rearrangement links TRBV7-6 to TRBJ2-3, with D unclear. CDR3 residues: CASSLKATDTQYF. In nucleotides, the CDR3 is TGTGCCAGCAGCTTGAAAGCAACAGATACGCAGTATTTT. Together with reference TRBV7-6 and TRBJ2-3, the CDR3 gives the full variable domain: GAGVSQSPRYKVTKRGQDVALRCDPISGHVSLYWYRQALGQGPEFLTYFNYEAQQDKSGLPNDRFSAERPEGSISTLTIQRTEQRDSAMYRCASSLKATDTQYFGPGTRLTVL.